This paragraph reports one TCR beta chain. CDR1 and CDR2 from the germline V gene are KGHSH and LQKENI. Trimming took 0 bases from V and 0 from J, leaving 15 bases between them. This CDR3 contains 18 residues. The data were obtained in a study of blood T cell repertoires in COVID-19. Study-wide context: From T cells, B-cell-depleted T cells, or PBMCs came the material, which was cDNA or gDNA.

The method was immunoSEQ multiplex PCR; TCRdb's version includes in-frame clones alone and lacks a portion of them. The sample consists of 120,000 to 150,000 clones, around four fifths of them appearing once. The specimen sequenced was peripheral blood. The rearrangement links TRBV18 to TRBJ1-3; D gene ambiguous. The sequence came from a woman aged 40 to 50 with active or convalescent COVID-19. The CDR3 protein is CASSPPWASLSSGNTIYF. The CDR3 region has the DNA TGTGCCAGCTCACCACCCTGGGCCAGCCTATCCTCTGGAAACACCATATATTTT.